This TCR beta chain originates from a study of T cells in Graves' hyperthyroidism and ophthalmopathy. The CDR3 contains 14 residues. Germline V gene data show CDR1 as KGHSH and CDR2 as LQKENI. V shed 3 bases, J shed 7 bases, and the junction held 6 bases outside the gene matches. RNA transcripts were the template for amplifying TCR beta CDR3 regions. A first-round RT-PCR of the TCR CDR3 used the HTBI primer set. TCRdb reprocessed the multiplex PCR reads with MiXCR, giving one entry per CDR3 protein. There are around 340,000 distinct CDR3 sequences in the sample; roughly a sixth occur only once, and around a third lies in the top ten. This clonotype was seen repeatedly, ten times or more.

The chain is built from TRBV18 and TRBJ1-2; 9 bases map to TRBD1. Sequencing was carried out using blood. The clonotype comes from a woman aged 30 to 39 with Graves' hyperthyroidism that later progressed to Graves' ophthalmopathy. The CDR3 nucleotides read TGTGCCAGCTCACCCGTGGGACAGGGAGGTGGCTACACCTTC. As protein: CASSPVGQGGGYTF. Complete variable domain (other parts from reference TRBV18 and TRBJ1-2): NAGVMQNPRHLVRRRGQEARLRCSPMKGHSHVYWYRQLPEEGLKFMVYLQKENIIDESGMPKERFSAEFPKEGPSILRIQQVVRGDSAAYFCASSPVGQGGGYTFGSGTRLTVV.